This passage covers 21 T cell receptor beta chains from one sample sequenced in a study of shared clonotypes between healthy human individuals. CD45RO negativity and positive selection for CCR7 defined naive CD8 cells, a population that excluded terminally differentiated effector memory CD45RA+ cells. This table comes from immunoSEQ multiplex PCR, and its TCRdb copy is limited to in-frame clones, with some not included. Of millions of clones in the sample, about 95% were seen once. The sample was naive CD8+ T cells sorted from blood. The source of these receptors is a man between 18 and 35 years old in good health.

CDR3 residues: CASSVVSGGTGNTIYF. CDR3 coding DNA: TGTGCCAGCAGCGTAGTTTCCGGGGGAACTGGAAACACCATATATTTT. The chain employs TRBV9 and TRBJ1-3; maybe TRBD1 (5 bases). V was clipped by 0 bases and J by 2 bases, with 12 bases between them. The CDR3 totals 16 residues. Germline V gene data show CDR1 as SGDLS and CDR2 as YYNGEE.

The chain combines TRBV7-6 with TRBJ1-4; 9 nucleotides line up with TRBD1. Germline CDR1 and CDR2: SGHVS and FNYEAQ. J was trimmed by 8 bases and V by 1 base; bases with no gene match: 5. The CDR3 consists of 15 residues. The CDR3 bases are TGTGCCAGCAGCTTAGAAGGGACAGGGCGAGAAAAACTGTTTTTT. Its protein is CASSLEGTGREKLFF.

V is TRBV4-1 and J is TRBJ2-3; perhaps TRBD2 as D (5 bases). With 0 bases removed from V and 2 bases from J, the gap between germline ends came to 21 bases. The CDR3 has 19 residues. The V gene's germline CDR1 is MGHRA and CDR2 YSYEKL. The CDR3 protein is CASSQEAPVDRGYTDTQYF. In DNA form, the CDR3 reads TGCGCCAGCAGCCAAGAAGCCCCAGTAGACCGAGGGTACACAGATACGCAGTATTTT.

The chain carries TRBV5-1 and TRBJ2-7; D gene ambiguous. The CDR3 extends over 16 amino acids. Germline V CDR1 and CDR2: SGHRS, YFSETQ. V lost 3 bases and J lost 0, with 16 bases in between. The CDR3 region has the DNA TGCGCCAGCAGCTCCGCCCTCGGCGTTAGCTCCTACGAGCAGTACTTC. As protein: CASSSALGVSSYEQYF.

The V gene is TRBV15, the J gene TRBJ1-2; maybe TRBD1 (5 bases). CDR3 length: 15 amino acids. Germline values: CDR1 LNHNV, CDR2 YYDKDF (reference sequence). The V end was cut by 5 bases, the J end by 4 bases, with 17 bases between. The CDR3 loop reads CATSLGRAGGYGYTF. CDR3 nucleotide sequence: TGTGCCACCAGCCTGGGTCGGGCCGGGGGCTATGGCTACACCTTC.

The rearrangement links TRBV5-6 to TRBJ2-7, with D possibly matching TRBD2 (7 bases). The CDR3 totals 14 residues. Trimming took off 4 bases at V and 2 bases at J, with 13 bases between the two ends. From germline, CDR1 is SGHDT and CDR2 YYEEEE. The CDR3 DNA reads TGTGCCAGCAGCGAAGGGGGGGAAGCCTACGAGCAGTACTTC. Amino acid sequence: CASSEGGEAYEQYF. Variable domain in full (rest from reference TRBV5-6 and TRBJ2-7): DAGVTQSPTHLIKTRGQQVTLRCSPKSGHDTVSWYQQALGQGPQFIFQYYEEEERQRGNFPDRFSGHQFPNYSSELNVNALLLGDSALYLCASSEGGEAYEQYFGPGTRLTVT.

Concerning this clone: Other DNA sequences from this sample encode an identical CDR3 as well. The chain employs TRBV19 and TRBJ2-1; 9 nucleotides line up with TRBD2. V lost 3 bases, J lost 3 bases, and 3 bases stayed unmatched. The CDR3 covers 15 residues. Germline V lookup: CDR1 LNHDA, CDR2 SQIVND (reference sequence). CDR3 region: CASSMGAGGYNEQFF. The CDR3 coding sequence is TGTGCCAGTAGTATGGGAGCGGGAGGCTACAATGAGCAGTTCTTC.

The chain recombines TRBV12-5 with TRBJ2-5; D uncertain. The germline V gene encodes CDR1 LGHNT and CDR2 FRNRAP. Trimming removed 1 base from V and 0 bases from J, with 3 bases in between. CDR3 length: 13 residues. CDR3 bases: TGTGCTAGTGGTTTGGAGTACCAAGAGACCCAGTACTTC. Translating gives CASGLEYQETQYF.

This clone appeared a single time. J is TRBJ2-1 and V is TRBV7-9, with unresolved D. The V and J ends lost 1 base and 6 bases respectively, with 4 bases between them. The CDR3 length is 12 residues. Per germline, CDR1 SEHNR and CDR2 FQNEAQ (reference sequence). CDR3 sequence (DNA): TGTGCCAGCAGCTTAGACGCCAATGAGCAGTTCTTC. This gives the protein CASSLDANEQFF.

CDR3 amino acids: CATSTPYENTEAFF. CDR3 DNA sequence: TGTGCCACCAGCACCCCCTACGAGAACACTGAAGCTTTCTTT. V and J are TRBV15 and TRBJ1-1; D gene uncertain. Looked up from germline, CDR1 is LNHNV and CDR2 is YYDKDF (reference sequence). The CDR3 loop spans 14 amino acids. The V gene lost 4 bases and the J gene lost 1 base, with 10 bases spanning the gap.

This clone was seen only once. V is TRBV5-6 and J is TRBJ2-1, with 11 positions matching TRBD2. This CDR3 region has 15 residues. The V gene's germline CDR1 is SGHDT and CDR2 YYEEEE. The V and J ends lost 5 bases and 4 bases, in that order; junction bases with no gene match: 5. CDR3 protein: CASRPGTSGYNEQFF. DNA for the CDR3: TGTGCCAGCAGACCCGGGACTAGCGGTTACAATGAGCAGTTCTTC.

This clone showed up just once. This chain links TRBV5-6 with TRBJ2-1; D not resolved. This CDR3 is built from 11 residues. Germline-derived CDR1 and CDR2 are SGHDT and YYEEEE. V was clipped by 1 base and J by 10 bases, with 6 bases between them. DNA for the CDR3: TGTGCCAGCAGCTTGCGACGGGAGCAGTTCTTC. Its protein product is CASSLRREQFF.

The chain recombines TRBV28 with TRBJ2-7, with D possibly TRBD1 on 6 matching bases. The CDR3 extends over 14 amino acids. V gave up 2 bases and J gave up 5 bases, with 13 bases separating them. Germline CDR1 and CDR2: MDHEN and SYDVKM. The chain's CDR3 is CASSLRGHNNEQYF. CDR3 nucleotide sequence: TGTGCCAGCAGTTTACGGGGACATAACAACGAGCAGTACTTC.

The CDR3 nucleotides read TGTGCCAGCAGCCCCAGGGACGGCCAGTATGAGCAGTTCTTC. Protein sequence: CASSPRDGQYEQFF. This chain links TRBV7-6 with TRBJ2-1; either TRBD1 or TRBD2 may supply D (5 bases each). The CDR3 loop spans 14 amino acids. Trimming left V 5 bases short and J 8 bases short, with 16 bases between. Germline loops: CDR1 SGHVS, CDR2 FNYEAQ.

Only one count was recorded for this clone. The same CDR3 arises from other DNA sequences in this sample as well. The rearrangement links TRBV7-9 to TRBJ2-7, with 9 nucleotides matching TRBD1. The CDR3 has 13 amino acids. The trim removed 6 bases at V and 2 bases at J, leaving 2 bases unmatched. Per germline, CDR1 SEHNR and CDR2 FQNEAQ (reference sequence). CDR3 region: CASRRQGAYEQYF. The DNA for the CDR3 is TGTGCCAGCAGAAGACAGGGGGCCTACGAGCAGTACTTC.

V gene TRBV27 combines with J gene TRBJ1-2, with D perhaps matching TRBD1 (5 bases). Trimming took off 5 bases at V and 5 bases at J, with 18 bases between the two ends. Germline values: CDR1 MNHEY, CDR2 SMNVEV (reference sequence). This CDR3 has 15 residues. The CDR3 sequence is CASSPGTSLVYGYTF. The CDR3 region has the DNA TGTGCCAGCAGTCCTGGGACCTCCTTAGTGTATGGCTACACCTTC.

J is TRBJ2-2 and V is TRBV4-3; D might be TRBD1 or TRBD2, each matching 5 bases. CDR1 is LGHNA and CDR2 is YSLEER in the germline V gene. The CDR3 runs 17 residues. Trimming took 0 bases from V and 2 from J, leaving 13 bases between them. The CDR3 here is CASSQDRRGPNTGELFF. DNA of the CDR3: TGCGCCAGCAGCCAAGATCGTCGGGGACCTAACACCGGGGAGCTGTTTTTT.

There are a few counts of this clone. Other DNA sequences in this specimen translate into the identical CDR3. V is TRBV7-9 and J is TRBJ2-1, with 8 bases aligning to TRBD2. The CDR3 sequence is 15 residues long. Germline assignment: CDR1 SEHNR and CDR2 FQNEAQ (reference sequence). V dropped 5 bases and J dropped 0; count of bases not matched to a gene: 3. The DNA of the CDR3 is TGTGCCAGCAGCCCCAGCGGGAGCTCCTACAATGAGCAGTTCTTC. It specifies CASSPSGSSYNEQFF. Complete variable domain (other parts from reference TRBV7-9 and TRBJ2-1): DTGVSQNPRHKITKRGQNVTFRCDPISEHNRLYWYRQTLGQGPEFLTYFQNEAQLEKSRLLSDRFSAERPKGSFSTLEIQRTEQGDSAMYLCASSPSGSSYNEQFFGPGTRLTVL.

The V call is TRBV6-1, the J call TRBJ2-2; D is perhaps TRBD2 (6 bases). The CDR3 consists of 16 residues. Trimming took 4 bases from V and 0 from J, leaving 12 bases between them. From germline, CDR1 is MNHNS and CDR2 SASEGT. This CDR3 reads CASSVLRGPNTGELFF. CDR3 DNA: TGTGCCAGCAGTGTACTGCGGGGTCCGAACACCGGGGAGCTGTTTTTT.

The chain has TRBV18 and TRBJ2-3; D tentatively fits TRBD1 or TRBD2 (5 bases each). CDR3 size: 14 residues. Germline V gene lookup returns CDR1 KGHSH and CDR2 LQKENI. V was clipped by 2 bases and J by 2 bases, with 8 bases between them. The CDR3 sequence: CASSPGDVTDTQYF. The DNA for the CDR3 is TGTGCCAGCTCACCAGGGGACGTCACAGATACGCAGTATTTT.

The genes are TRBV29-1 and TRBJ2-1; possible D gene TRBD1, 6 bases. The V end lost 1 base, the J end lost 5 bases, and 18 bases lay between the germline ends. CDR3 length equals 16 residues. CDR1 and CDR2 from the germline V gene are SQVTM and ANQGSEA. The CDR3 here is CSVEGGQGIGDNEQFF. In DNA, the CDR3 is TGCAGCGTTGAAGGGGGCCAGGGGATTGGGGACAATGAGCAGTTCTTC.